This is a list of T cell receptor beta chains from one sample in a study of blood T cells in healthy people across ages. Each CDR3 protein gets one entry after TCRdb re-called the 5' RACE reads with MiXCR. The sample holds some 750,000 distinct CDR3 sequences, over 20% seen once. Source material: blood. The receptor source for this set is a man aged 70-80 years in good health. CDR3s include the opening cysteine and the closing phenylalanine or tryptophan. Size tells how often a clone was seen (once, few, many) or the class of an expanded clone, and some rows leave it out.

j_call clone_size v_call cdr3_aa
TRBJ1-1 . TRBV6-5 CASRPRDRNTEAFF
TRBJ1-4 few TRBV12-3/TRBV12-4 CASSLVGGGNEKLFF
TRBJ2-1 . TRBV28 CASSLEGGGAYNEQFF
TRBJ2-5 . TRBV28 CASSSPGTGGLETQYF
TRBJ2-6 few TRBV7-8 CASSPNPGANVLTF
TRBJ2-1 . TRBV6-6 CASSGLAFYNEQFF
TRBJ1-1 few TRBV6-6 CASSYPDRISGAFF
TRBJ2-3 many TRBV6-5 CASSWRRTDTQYF
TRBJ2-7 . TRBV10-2 CASSRDVRGYYEQYF
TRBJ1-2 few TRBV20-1 CSASGNRGYERRGYTF
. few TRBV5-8 CASRGLENPWETQYF
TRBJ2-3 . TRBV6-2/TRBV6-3 CASSSPFPGQRFGADTQYF
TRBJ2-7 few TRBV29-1 CSVTTTDSYEQYF
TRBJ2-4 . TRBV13 CASSLTLLAKNIQYF
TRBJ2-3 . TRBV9 CASSLDRGATDTQYF
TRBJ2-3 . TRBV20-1 CSAKAGGGDTQYF
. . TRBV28 CASSTRDSGHEQYF
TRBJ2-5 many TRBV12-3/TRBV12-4 CASSLFFFQETQYF
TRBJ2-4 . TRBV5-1 CASSDRGESLAKNIQYF
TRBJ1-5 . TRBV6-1 CASSEYFVGQPQHF
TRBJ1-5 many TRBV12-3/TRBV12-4 CASSLRGNQPQHF
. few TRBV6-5 CASSQDRGGYEQYF
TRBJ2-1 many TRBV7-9 CASSPPIAAYNEQFF
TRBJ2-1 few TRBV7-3 CASSLGTGGNNEQFF
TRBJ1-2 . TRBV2 CASSRGLTPYGYTF
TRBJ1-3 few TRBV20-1 CSAIGISGNTIYF
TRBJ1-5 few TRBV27 CASSPRQTYSNQPQHF
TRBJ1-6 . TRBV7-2 CASSLGAQPNSPLHF
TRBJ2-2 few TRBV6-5 CASSSGLAGLDTGELFF
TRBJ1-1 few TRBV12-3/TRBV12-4 CASSTPPRGTEAFF
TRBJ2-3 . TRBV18 CASSRLGGLEDTQYF
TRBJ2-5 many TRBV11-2 CASSPMRETQYF
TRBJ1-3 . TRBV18 CASSPRLGQEGNTIYF
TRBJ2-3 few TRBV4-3 CASSQGAGGPDTQYF